The present TCR beta chain was sequenced within a study of CD8 T cells in Susac syndrome. Study results and limitations: Clonal expansion of CD8+ cells in Susac peaked in TEMRA cells (and in active patients).

V shed 0 bases and J 3 bases; nucleotides not matched to a gene: 8. This CDR3 has 15 amino acids. The germline V gene encodes CDR1 GTSNPN and CDR2 SVGIG (reference sequence). For this clonotype: Its specificity is not known.

Random hexamers were used to reverse transcribe 0.5 to 1 ug of RNA. TCR beta CDR3 was amplified by immunoSEQ covering 54 Vbeta and 13 Jbeta. From the immunoSEQ multiplex PCR reads, TCRdb called clonotypes with MiXCR, one entry per CDR3 protein. This table has about 190,000 distinct CDR3 sequences, roughly 94% appearing once. The sequencing input was CD8+ T cells from PBMCs. The rearrangement uses TRBV30 and TRBJ2-7; 7 nucleotides align to TRBD1. The TCR sequence derives from a human donor with Susac syndrome. The CDR3 nucleotides read TGTGCCTGGAGTGTAGCGACAGGGACGAACTACGAGCAGTACTTC. Its protein is CAWSVATGTNYEQYF.